This TCR beta chain was retrieved from a study of PD-L1 blockade in urothelial cancer. For the study at large: The median T cell count in blood samples was 110,000 to 150,000. Study outcomes and limitations: Pretreatment TCR clonality in blood under the median foretold superior survival.

TCRdb's table, derived via immunoSEQ multiplex PCR, lists solely in-frame clones and lacks some. Among 25,000 to 30,000 clones listed, roughly 80% were seen once. Patients yielded 1 to 8 samples each, pretreatment and on-treatment. Germline V lookup: CDR1 SGHRS, CDR2 YFSETQ. The junction had 3 bases not matched to a gene; V was cut back by 1 base and J by 3 bases. The CDR3 extends over 15 amino acids. To note about this clone: Its antigen is not known.

Sample: PBMCs, taken around atezolizumab (anti-PD-L1) treatment. This TCR was sampled from a man in his fifties or sixties with urothelial cancer. The rearrangement uses TRBV5-1 and TRBJ2-1; 8 nucleotides agree with TRBD2. The DNA for the CDR3 is TGCGCCAGCAGCTTGCAAAGCGGGGGCTACAATGAGCAGTTCTTC. Encoded protein: CASSLQSGGYNEQFF.